The T cell receptor beta chain under discussion was sequenced for a study of regulatory T cells in long-lasting Graves disease. Study results and limitations: Lower TCR diversity characterized persistent Graves' patients relative to newly diagnosed patients.

Library construction for TCR beta used iRepertoire HTBI primers and Arm-PCR of CDR3 regions. TCRdb redid the calling of the multiplex PCR reads with MiXCR, one entry per CDR3 protein. The sample includes about 560,000 distinct CDR3 sequences, 16% of them seen just once. At least ten counts were recorded for this clonotype. What it binds is not known. The CDR3 is 12 amino acids. The V gene lost 3 bases and the J gene lost 6 bases, with 9 bases spanning the gap. The germline CDR1 and CDR2 sequences are SGHAT and FQNNGV. Time point denoted: newly diagnosed GD, antithyroid drugs for less than 3 months. PBMC RNA was the source of the TCR library. The data were also submitted as part of a second study, on T cells in Graves' hyperthyroidism and ophthalmopathy. As that study records: Patients between 18 and 65 years old had hyperthyroidism, newly diagnosed and lasting under 2 months. Ophthalmopathy was distinguished from stable hyperthyroidism by 13 V-J signatures. With a median lead of 6.5 months before onset, the model predicted ophthalmopathy.

This TCR was recovered from a man aged 18 to 30 with Graves disease. Sequenced here: peripheral blood mononuclear cells (PBMCs), sampled at new diagnosis, from a patient treated with antithyroid drugs. This chain connects TRBV11-2 to TRBJ2-7; D unresolved. DNA of the CDR3: TGTGCCAGCAGCTTCCAATACTCCGAGCAGTACTTC. Translation: CASSFQYSEQYF.